These 3 T cell receptor beta chains were sequenced from one sample in a study of breast tumors, draining lymph nodes, adjacent tissues. The lymph nodes were axillary draining lymph nodes from breast cancer patients. TCRdb processed the multiplex PCR reads anew with MiXCR; each CDR3 protein has one entry. The table has 200,000 to 300,000 distinct CDR3 sequences, around 30% seen once. Sequencing used axillary lymph node tissue. Receptors originate from a female donor with breast cancer. Some clones in this sample may be carry-over from other donors' samples.

This clonotype has a count of ten or more. V gene TRBV24-1 combines with J gene TRBJ2-7; 13 bases match TRBD2. The CDR3 totals 16 residues. V was clipped by 4 bases and J by 7 bases; unmatched bases: 9. CDR1 KGHDR and CDR2 SFDVKD come from the germline V gene. CDR3 bases: TGTGCCACCAGTGAGAATGGACTAGCGGGAGTAGAAGAGCAGTACTTC. Protein sequence: CATSENGLAGVEEQYF.

As regards this clonotype: This could be a read error, since a much larger clone is one nucleotide away. The genes are TRBV9 and TRBJ1-2; D is perhaps TRBD1 (6 bases). CDR3 length: 15 residues. Germline V gene data show CDR1 as SGDLS and CDR2 as YYNGEE. The CDR3 bases are TGTGCCAGCAGCGTAGGCTGGACAGCGAACTATGGCTACGCCTTC. It specifies CASSVGWTANYGYAF.

In this sample, this clonotype turned up a few times. The V call is TRBV28, the J call TRBJ2-7; 7 nucleotides line up with TRBD1. Germline trimming cut 7 bases from V and 2 bases from J; bases unmatched to any gene: 5. In germline, CDR1 is MDHEN, CDR2 SYDVKM. The CDR3 spans 13 residues. The DNA for the CDR3 is TGTGCCAGCACAAGACAGGGACCCTACGAGCAGTACTTC. It specifies CASTRQGPYEQYF.